Presented here are 4 T cell receptor beta chains from one specimen sequenced in a study of Graves' ophthalmopathy and Graves' hyperthyroidism (dated by TCRdb to about 2018). This sample was sequenced with an Illumina HiSeq 2000. TCR beta CDR3 regions were amplified from RNA transcripts for repertoire sequencing. A first-round RT-PCR used HTBI primers with the Qiagen OneStep RT-PCR kit, followed by a second-round multiplex PCR, size selection and purification. TCRdb passed the public sequencing reads through fastp at Q25 and MiXCR, retaining productive beta sequences. Rows are combined by CDR3 protein, so each entry shows the most common genes and DNA. This sample gives 200,000 to 250,000 distinct CDR3 sequences in total; under 25% of them show up just once. The ten largest clones add up to approximately 39% of the sample. Sequences were obtained from peripheral blood. These receptors originate from a woman in her fifties or sixties with Graves' ophthalmopathy. Donor details come from another sample of the same person, matched by shared clones.

In this sample, this clonotype turned up many times. This chain connects TRBV5-1 to TRBJ2-7; D is possibly TRBD1 (7 bases). Trimming left V 5 bases short and J 3 bases short, with 18 bases between. CDR1 is SGHRS and CDR2 is YFSETQ in the germline V gene. The CDR3 extends over 15 amino acids. The CDR3: CASSSAAGQLYEQYF. CDR3 nucleotide sequence: TGCGCCAGCAGTTCCGCGGCGGGACAGCTCTACGAGCAGTACTTC.

The table lists this clonotype with many counts. The chain uses TRBV2 and TRBJ1-5, with TRBD1 matching 12 bases. Germline V lookup: CDR1 SNHLY, CDR2 FYNNEI. The CDR3 extends over 15 amino acids. V dropped 6 bases and J dropped 3; count of bases not matched to a gene: 3. CDR3 bases: TGTGCCAGCAGCGGGACAGGGGGCCTCAATCAGCCCCAGCATTTT. It yields the protein CASSGTGGLNQPQHF.

V usage is TRBV6-5 and J usage is TRBJ2-7; D ambiguous. This CDR3 region has 11 residues. The germline V and J ends were trimmed by 4 bases and 7 bases, with 8 bases remaining between them. CDR1 is MNHEY and CDR2 is SVGAGI in the germline V gene. CDR3 bases: TGTGCCAGCAGTTTTAACGTAGAGCAGTACTTC. Protein sequence: CASSFNVEQYF.

There are a few counts of this clonotype. This may arise from a read error, as a much more abundant clone is one base away. For the CDR3, the DNA is TGTGCCAGCAGGCCACACAACACTGAAGCTTTCTTT. Its protein is CASRPHNTEAFF. V is TRBV9 and J is TRBJ1-1; unclear D gene. There are 12 residues in the CDR3. Germline V lookup: CDR1 SGDLS, CDR2 YYNGEE. The ends were cut back, 5 bases at V and 2 bases at J, with 7 bases in the middle.